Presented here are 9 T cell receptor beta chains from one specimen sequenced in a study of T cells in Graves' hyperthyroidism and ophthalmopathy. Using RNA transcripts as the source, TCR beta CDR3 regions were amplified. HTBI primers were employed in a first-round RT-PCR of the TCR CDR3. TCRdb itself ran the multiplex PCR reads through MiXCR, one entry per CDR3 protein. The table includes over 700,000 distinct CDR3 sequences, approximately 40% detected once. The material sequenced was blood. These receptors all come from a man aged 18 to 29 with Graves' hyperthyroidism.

The CDR3 DNA follows: TGCAGCGTCGGACAACAAACCTATGGCTACACCTTC. Its translation is CSVGQQTYGYTF. The chain couples TRBV29-1 to TRBJ1-2; D is perhaps TRBD1 (5 bases). The CDR3 covers 12 residues. CDR1 and CDR2 from the germline V gene are SQVTM and ANQGSEA. V was clipped by 6 bases and J by 4 bases, with 12 bases between them.

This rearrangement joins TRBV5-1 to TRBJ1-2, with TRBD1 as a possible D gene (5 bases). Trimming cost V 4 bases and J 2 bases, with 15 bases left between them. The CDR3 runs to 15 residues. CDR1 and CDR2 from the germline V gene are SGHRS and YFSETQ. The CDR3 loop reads CASSPVLGGNYGYTF. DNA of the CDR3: TGCGCCAGCAGCCCCGTCCTGGGGGGGAACTATGGCTACACCTTC.

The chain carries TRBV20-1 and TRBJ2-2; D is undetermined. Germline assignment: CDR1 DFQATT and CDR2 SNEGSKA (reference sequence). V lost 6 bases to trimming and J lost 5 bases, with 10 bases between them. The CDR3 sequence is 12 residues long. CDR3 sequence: CSADRETGELFF. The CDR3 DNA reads TGCAGTGCGGATCGAGAGACCGGGGAGCTGTTTTTT.

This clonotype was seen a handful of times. For the CDR3, the DNA is TGTGCCAGCAGTGACAGTGACTACGAGCAGTACTTC. Translated, it gives CASSDSDYEQYF. The chain uses TRBV9 and TRBJ2-7; D may be TRBD1 (5 bases). The length of the CDR3 is 12 residues. The V gene's germline CDR1 is SGDLS and CDR2 YYNGEE. The V and J ends lost 5 bases and 3 bases respectively, with 9 bases between them.

The CDR3 here is CAISGSMGQDQETQYF. The CDR3 DNA is TGTGCCATCAGTGGGTCGATGGGGCAAGACCAAGAGACCCAGTACTTC. The genes are TRBV10-3 and TRBJ2-5; tentative D call: TRBD1 (5 bases). The V end lost 4 bases, the J end lost 0 bases, and 15 bases lay between the germline ends. This CDR3 region has 16 residues. The germline V gene encodes CDR1 ENHRY and CDR2 SYGVKD.

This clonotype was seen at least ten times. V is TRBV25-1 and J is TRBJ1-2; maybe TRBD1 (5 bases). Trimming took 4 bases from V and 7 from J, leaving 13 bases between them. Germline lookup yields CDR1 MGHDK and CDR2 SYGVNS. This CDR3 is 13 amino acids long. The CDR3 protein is CASSASGTSGYTF. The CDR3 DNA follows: TGTGCCAGCAGTGCCTCCGGGACGAGTGGCTACACCTTC.

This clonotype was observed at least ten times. The CDR3 sequence is CASSGLAGGQETQYF. CDR3 bases: TGTGCCAGCAGTGGACTAGCGGGGGGCCAAGAGACCCAGTACTTC. The chain uses TRBV2 and TRBJ2-5; 13 bases fit TRBD2. J was trimmed by 1 base and V by 4 bases; bases with no gene match: 0. The length of the CDR3 is 15 residues. Germline V gene sequence: CDR1 SNHLY, CDR2 FYNNEI.

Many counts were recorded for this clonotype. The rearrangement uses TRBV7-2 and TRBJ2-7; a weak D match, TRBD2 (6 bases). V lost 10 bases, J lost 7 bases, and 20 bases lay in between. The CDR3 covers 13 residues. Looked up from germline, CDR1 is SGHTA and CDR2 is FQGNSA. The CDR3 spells CATAGRTGEEQYF. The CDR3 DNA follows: TGTGCCACCGCGGGGAGGACGGGGGAGGAGCAGTACTTC.

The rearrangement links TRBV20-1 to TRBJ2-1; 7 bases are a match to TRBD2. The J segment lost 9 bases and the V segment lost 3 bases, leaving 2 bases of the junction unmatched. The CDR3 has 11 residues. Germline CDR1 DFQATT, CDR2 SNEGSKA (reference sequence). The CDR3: CSASGGIEQFF. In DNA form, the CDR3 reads TGCAGTGCTAGCGGGGGGATTGAGCAGTTCTTC.